A single sample gave rise to the 30 T cell receptor beta chains below, sequenced in a study of regulatory T cells in long-lasting Graves disease. TCR beta libraries were built with iRepertoire HTBI primers and Arm-PCR of CDR3 regions. TCRdb processed the multiplex PCR reads anew with MiXCR; each CDR3 protein has one entry. The sample yields under 300,000 distinct CDR3 sequences, 15% to 20% seen once. Time point defined: newly diagnosed GD, antithyroid drugs for less than 3 months. PBMC-derived RNA was used for the TCR library. The sample consisted of peripheral blood mononuclear cells (PBMCs), taken at new diagnosis, from a patient treated with antithyroid drugs. These receptors were taken from a female donor with Graves disease.

This clonotype was detected many times. The J gene is TRBJ2-1, the V gene TRBV6-5; D unclear. The germline V and J ends were trimmed by 3 bases and 2 bases, with 11 bases remaining between them. This CDR3 spans 15 amino acids. CDR1 and CDR2 from the germline V gene are MNHEY and SVGAGI. CDR3 amino acids: CASSYATKPYNEQFF. CDR3 in DNA: TGTGCCAGCAGTTATGCAACTAAGCCCTACAATGAGCAGTTCTTC.

This clonotype was found many times. This chain joins TRBV27 and TRBJ1-1, with a possible D match to TRBD1 (6 bases). The CDR3 totals 15 residues. Germline V gene sequence: CDR1 MNHEY, CDR2 SMNVEV (reference sequence). V lost 6 bases to trimming and J lost 4 bases, with 18 bases between them. The CDR3 DNA is TGTGCCAGCAGCCCGGAACAGGGTTTGGGCACTGAAGCTTTCTTT. Its protein is CASSPEQGLGTEAFF.

V usage is TRBV27 and J usage is TRBJ2-1, with D perhaps given as TRBD1 or TRBD2 (5 bases each). Germline-derived CDR1 and CDR2 are MNHEY and SMNVEV (reference sequence). CDR3 length: 18 residues. V was clipped by 0 bases and J by 4 bases, with 19 bases between them. The CDR3 region has the DNA TGTGCCAGCAGTTTATCGGGCCCCACGAGGGGAGTTTACAATGAGCAGTTCTTC. Translated, it gives CASSLSGPTRGVYNEQFF.

This clonotype was recorded many times. V usage is TRBV12-3 or TRBV12-4 and J usage is TRBJ2-3; the D is unclear. There are 15 residues in the CDR3. The V gene lost 3 bases and the J gene lost 0 bases, with 10 bases spanning the gap. Written as DNA, the CDR3 is TGTGCCAGCAGTTTGCACCTAGGAAGCACAGATACGCAGTATTTT. Protein: CASSLHLGSTDTQYF.

In its sample, this clonotype was seen many times. This chain joins TRBV18 and TRBJ2-7, with 9 bases that match TRBD1. J lost 5 bases, V lost 6 bases, and 8 bases had no gene match. CDR1 and CDR2 (germline): KGHSH, LQKENI. The CDR3 has 14 residues. CDR3: CASSSGTGYNEQYF. CDR3 nucleotides: TGTGCCAGCTCCTCCGGGACAGGGTACAACGAGCAGTACTTC.

This clonotype has a count of ten or more. The chain couples TRBV28 to TRBJ2-2; D might be TRBD1 or TRBD2, each matching 5 bases. Trimming took 7 bases from V and 4 from J, leaving 22 bases between them. This CDR3 is built from 17 residues. Germline V gives CDR1 MDHEN, CDR2 SYDVKM. The chain's CDR3 is CASKTSPYLGTTGELFF. The DNA for the CDR3 is TGTGCCAGCAAGACCTCGCCCTATCTAGGGACCACCGGGGAGCTGTTTTTT.

This clonotype has at least ten counts. The V call is TRBV15, the J call TRBJ2-1; 12 bases map to TRBD2. The V gene's germline CDR1 is LNHNV and CDR2 YYDKDF (reference sequence). V trimming: 3 bases; J trimming: 4 bases; junction bases outside the gene matches: 7. The CDR3 totals 17 residues. Written as DNA, the CDR3 is TGTGCCACCAGCAGTAACCTAGCGGGAGGGAGATACAATGAGCAGTTCTTC. The encoded protein is CATSSNLAGGRYNEQFF. Supplemented by reference TRBV15 and TRBJ2-1, the full variable domain reads DAMVIQNPRYQVTQFGKPVTLSCSQTLNHNVMYWYQQKSSQAPKLLFHYYDKDFNNEADTPDNFQSRRPNTSFCFLDIRSPGLGDTAMYLCATSSNLAGGRYNEQFFGPGTRLTVL.

This clonotype was counted at least ten times. This sequence joins TRBV7-2 and TRBJ1-1; D is undetermined. From germline, CDR1 is SGHTA and CDR2 FQGNSA. Trimming left V 3 bases short and J 5 bases short, with 13 bases between. This CDR3 contains 14 residues. The CDR3 spells CASSFTAKGTEAFF. The CDR3 DNA reads as TGTGCCAGCAGCTTTACAGCTAAGGGTACTGAAGCTTTCTTT.

The sample holds many counts of this clonotype. V usage is TRBV7-9 and J usage is TRBJ1-4; possibly TRBD1 for D (5 bases). Trimming shortened V by 5 bases and J by 11 bases, and 15 bases separated the two germline ends. CDR1 and CDR2 from the germline V gene are SEHNR and FQNEAQ (reference sequence). There are 13 residues in the CDR3. The CDR3 region has the DNA TGTGCCAGCAGCCCCGACACCCGGGGGAAACTGTTTTTT. This sequence encodes CASSPDTRGKLFF.

This clonotype occurred many times. This rearrangement joins TRBV6-1 to TRBJ1-2, with TRBD1 matching over 8 bases. Looked up from germline, CDR1 is MNHNS and CDR2 is SASEGT. The CDR3 spans 14 residues. V shed 6 bases, J shed 4 bases, and the junction held 7 bases outside the gene matches. CDR3 sequence (DNA): TGTGCCAGCAGCGACAGGGGTTTGGGCTATGGCTACACCTTC. Amino acid sequence: CASSDRGLGYGYTF.

The table lists this clonotype with many counts. The chain uses TRBV7-3 and TRBJ2-1; D is unresolved. The germline gives CDR1 SGHTA, CDR2 FQGTGA. The CDR3 is 15 residues long. V dropped 5 bases and J dropped 7 bases, with 18 bases sitting between them. This CDR3 reads CASSPSIQPFNEQFF. Here the CDR3 DNA reads TGTGCCAGCAGCCCCAGTATACAGCCCTTTAATGAGCAGTTCTTC.

This clonotype was seen at least ten times. This rearrangement joins TRBV10-2 to TRBJ2-5, with 8 nucleotides matching TRBD2. The germline V gene encodes CDR1 WSHSY and CDR2 SAAADI. V shed 6 bases and J 2 bases; nucleotides not matched to a gene: 5. The CDR3 totals 14 residues. Here the CDR3 reads CASRLAGMQETQYF. CDR3 coding DNA: TGCGCCAGCAGATTAGCGGGAATGCAAGAGACCCAGTACTTC.

This clonotype occurred a few times. V usage is TRBV12-3 or TRBV12-4 and J usage is TRBJ2-7; 7 bases are a match to TRBD1. Trimming took 7 bases from V and 2 from J; bases not matched to a gene: 8. The CDR3 is made up of 14 amino acids. As DNA, the CDR3 is TGTGCCAGCAATCTACAGGGGCCACCCTACGAGCAGTACTTC. This encodes CASNLQGPPYEQYF.

This clonotype was observed many times. The V gene is TRBV7-3, the J gene TRBJ2-1; tentative D call: TRBD2 (5 bases). V was pared by 1 base and J by 1 base, with 8 bases between. This CDR3 is built from 15 residues. Germline V gene sequence: CDR1 SGHTA, CDR2 FQGTGA. As DNA, the CDR3 is TGTGCCAGCAGCTTAAACCCGGGGTCCTACAATGAGCAGTTCTTC. Amino acids: CASSLNPGSYNEQFF.

With regard to this clonotype: With a far larger clone one base away, a read error is the likely cause. J is TRBJ2-7 and V is TRBV9; D ambiguous. This CDR3 contains 12 residues. V was cut by 0 bases and J by 1 base, with 2 bases left in between. CDR1 and CDR2 from the germline V gene are SGDLS and YYNGEE. This chain's CDR3 is CASSVESYEQYF. The DNA of the CDR3 is TGTGCCAGCAGCGTAGAGTCCTACGAGCAGTACTTC. The variable domain in full, completed from reference TRBV9 and TRBJ2-7, reads DSGVTQTPKHLITATGQRVTLRCSPRSGDLSVYWYQQSLDQGLQFLIQYYNGEERAKGNILERFSAQQFPDLHSELNLSSLELGDSALYFCASSVESYEQYFGPGTRLTVT.

This clonotype was seen many times. The chain has TRBV28 and TRBJ2-1, with 15 bases fitting TRBD2. Germline CDR1 and CDR2: MDHEN and SYDVKM. The CDR3 extends over 15 amino acids. The V segment lost 5 bases and the J segment 8 bases; nucleotides outside the gene matches: 4. Written as DNA, the CDR3 is TGTGCCAGCAGTCTACGGACTAGCGGGAGGGATGAGCAGTTCTTC. This translates into CASSLRTSGRDEQFF.

This clonotype has a count of ten or more. The chain links TRBV4-3 to TRBJ2-3; TRBD2 matches 10 bases. With 1 base clipped from V and 6 bases from J, the junction kept 10 bases outside the gene matches. The germline V gene encodes CDR1 LGHNA and CDR2 YSLEER. This CDR3 is built from 17 residues. The chain's CDR3 is CASSQVGGLAESDTQYF. The CDR3 DNA reads as TGCGCCAGCAGCCAAGTAGGCGGACTAGCGGAAAGCGATACGCAGTATTTT.

This chain connects TRBV10-3 to TRBJ2-7; 7 bases map to TRBD2. Per germline, CDR1 ENHRY and CDR2 SYGVKD. Unmatched junction bases numbered 4, after V lost 3 bases and J lost 2 bases. CDR3 length equals 14 residues. As DNA, the CDR3 is TGTGCCATCAGTGATGGCGGGAGACCCTACGAGCAGTACTTC. This codes for CAISDGGRPYEQYF.

This clonotype was seen repeatedly, ten times or more. This sequence joins TRBV19 and TRBJ1-5; D gene ambiguous. This CDR3 is 17 amino acids long. V was cut by 2 bases and J by 1 base, with 15 bases left in between. Germline-derived CDR1 and CDR2 are LNHDA and SQIVND (reference sequence). The CDR3 protein is CASSIRPYSGSNQPQHF. As DNA, the CDR3 is TGTGCCAGTAGTATACGGCCCTACAGCGGAAGCAATCAGCCCCAGCATTTT.

This clonotype has at least ten counts. The rearrangement links TRBV9 to TRBJ1-2, with a possible D match to TRBD1 (5 bases). Germline V gene lookup returns CDR1 SGDLS and CDR2 YYNGEE. V was cut by 3 bases and J by 9 bases, with 15 bases left in between. This CDR3 spans 13 amino acids. CDR3 DNA: TGTGCCAGCAGCGGGGGCACAGCCGATCGCTACACCTTC. Its translation: CASSGGTADRYTF.

This chain uses TRBV20-1 with TRBJ2-3; 10 bases fit TRBD2. Germline CDR1 DFQATT, CDR2 SNEGSKA (reference sequence). The CDR3 extends over 15 amino acids. Trimming cost V 6 bases and J 6 bases; bases outside gene matches: 12. Here the CDR3 DNA reads TGCAGTGCCGGCCCCCAGCTAGCGGGAGATGATACGCAGTATTTT. Translated, it gives CSAGPQLAGDDTQYF.

This clonotype was picked up many times. CDR3 in amino acids: CASSLVGQGNTEAFF. In nucleotides, the CDR3 is TGTGCCAGCAGTTTAGTTGGGCAGGGGAACACTGAAGCTTTCTTT. This chain links TRBV27 with TRBJ1-1; D perhaps matches TRBD1 (5 bases). V was shortened by 2 bases and J by 1 base, with 11 bases between the two germline ends. The CDR3 has 15 amino acids. Germline CDR1 is MNHEY and CDR2 is SMNVEV (reference sequence).

CDR3 protein: CASSIGAGPYEQYF. Here the CDR3 DNA reads TGTGCCAGTAGTATAGGAGCGGGACCTTACGAGCAGTACTTC. The V gene is TRBV19, the J gene TRBJ2-7, with 7 bases matching TRBD2. The germline CDR1 and CDR2 sequences are LNHDA and SQIVND (reference sequence). The CDR3 has 14 amino acids. Trimming cost V 1 base and J 4 bases; bases outside gene matches: 4.

The sample holds many counts of this clonotype. This rearrangement joins TRBV7-8 to TRBJ2-2; TRBD2 matches at 7 bases. Trimming cost V 4 bases and J 6 bases; bases outside gene matches: 11. Germline values: CDR1 SGHVS, CDR2 FQNEAQ. This CDR3 comprises 16 residues. The CDR3 protein is CASSSVAGVGSGELFF. The CDR3 DNA follows: TGTGCCAGCAGCTCCGTGGCGGGAGTGGGTTCCGGGGAGCTGTTTTTT. Filled out from reference TRBV7-8 and TRBJ2-2, the complete variable domain reads GAGVSQSPRYKVAKRGQDVALRCDPISGHVSLFWYQQALGQGPEFLTYFQNEAQLDKSGLPSDRFFAERPEGSVSTLKIQRTQQEDSAVYLCASSSVAGVGSGELFFGEGSRLTVL.

Ten or more counts support this clonotype. This rearrangement joins TRBV6-5 to TRBJ1-1, with TRBD1 as a possible D gene (6 bases). Germline CDR1 reads MNHEY; CDR2 reads SVGAGI. Deletions cut 2 bases from V and 0 bases from J, with 28 bases between. The CDR3 consists of 21 residues. CDR3 protein: CASSYGSETGPLSRMNTEAFF. For the CDR3, the DNA is TGTGCCAGCAGTTACGGGTCCGAAACAGGGCCACTTTCCCGGATGAACACTGAAGCTTTCTTT.

This clonotype was seen repeatedly, ten times or more. CDR3 region: CASSRTEITESSYNEQFF. The CDR3 DNA reads TGTGCCAGCAGCCGGACGGAAATCACCGAAAGCTCCTACAATGAGCAGTTCTTC. This sequence joins TRBV5-6 and TRBJ2-1; D ambiguous. V was shortened by 4 bases and J by 0 bases, with 20 bases between the two germline ends. The CDR3 is 18 amino acids. From germline, CDR1 is SGHDT and CDR2 YYEEEE.

There are many counts of this clonotype. The chain carries TRBV20-1 and TRBJ2-7; possible D gene TRBD1, 6 bases. Germline CDR1 is DFQATT and CDR2 is SNEGSKA (reference sequence). Trimming removed 2 bases at V and 1 base at J, with 12 bases between. This CDR3 is built from 14 residues. In DNA, the CDR3 is TGCAGTGCTAGAAGACAGGAGGTATCCTACGAGCAGTACTTC. Translated: CSARRQEVSYEQYF.

In its sample, this clonotype was seen many times. This chain uses TRBV9 with TRBJ2-3; unclear D gene. Germline lookup yields CDR1 SGDLS and CDR2 YYNGEE. The CDR3 consists of 17 residues. V lost 0 bases and J 0 bases, leaving 14 bases between the germline ends. In DNA form, the CDR3 reads TGTGCCAGCAGCGTAGGATTCGAGCGCCCGAGCACAGATACGCAGTATTTT. Protein product: CASSVGFERPSTDTQYF.

The chain employs TRBV30 and TRBJ2-1, with D perhaps matching TRBD2 (6 bases). Germline V gene sequence: CDR1 GTSNPN, CDR2 SVGIG (reference sequence). The V gene lost 1 base and the J gene lost 0 bases, with 10 bases spanning the gap. This CDR3 comprises 15 residues. The DNA of the CDR3 is TGTGCCTGGAGTGGCCAAGCGGGCTCCTACAATGAGCAGTTCTTC. Translating gives CAWSGQAGSYNEQFF.

The table lists this clonotype with many counts. The V gene is TRBV2, the J gene TRBJ1-2, with TRBD1 as a possible D gene (5 bases). Trimming cost V 7 bases and J 7 bases, with 16 bases left between them. CDR3 length: 13 residues. The germline CDR1 and CDR2 sequences are SNHLY and FYNNEI. CDR3 loop: CASNGGARGGYTF. The DNA of the CDR3 is TGTGCCAGCAATGGAGGGGCGCGAGGTGGCTACACCTTC.